Below, 11 T cell receptor beta chains from the same sample are listed, as sequenced in a study of blood T cell repertoires in COVID-19. Method: immunoSEQ multiplex PCR; TCRdb's copy keeps in-frame clones and lacks some. The top ten hold 3.5% to 4.5% of the sample, which has 90,000 to 150,000 clones, 75% to 85% seen once. Sequencing was performed on peripheral blood. These receptors all come from an elderly woman with acute or convalescent COVID-19.

The chain is built from TRBV5-4 and TRBJ2-5; 10 nucleotides agree with TRBD2. Germline CDR1 is SGHNT and CDR2 is YYREEE (reference sequence). Losses at the gene ends were 2 bases for V and 2 bases for J; bases not matched to a gene: 3. CDR3 length: 15 amino acids. The CDR3 DNA follows: TGTGCCAGCAGCTTAGTTAGCGGGGGGCAAGAGACCCAGTACTTC. Translating it yields CASSLVSGGQETQYF.

The V and J genes are TRBV7-2 and TRBJ1-5, with TRBD1 matching over 9 bases. CDR1 is SGHTA, CDR2 FQGNSA, per germline. V trimming: 6 bases; J trimming: 4 bases; junction bases outside the gene matches: 1. The CDR3 consists of 13 residues. CDR3 bases: TGTGCCAGCAGTGGGACAGGGAATCAGCCCCAGCATTTT. Its translation: CASSGTGNQPQHF.

The chain is built from TRBV4-2 and TRBJ1-1; D is perhaps TRBD1 (6 bases). This CDR3 region has 15 residues. The V gene's germline CDR1 is LGHNA and CDR2 YNFKEQ. Deletions cut 1 base from V and 4 bases from J, with 13 bases between. This CDR3 is CASSQAWGRVTEAFF. The DNA for the CDR3 is TGTGCCAGCAGCCAAGCCTGGGGGCGGGTCACTGAAGCTTTCTTT.

The gene calls are TRBV11-2 and TRBJ1-6; the match to TRBD1 covers 7 bases. V dropped 4 bases and J dropped 8; count of bases not matched to a gene: 5. CDR3 length equals 14 residues. The germline gives CDR1 SGHAT, CDR2 FQNNGV. The CDR3 sequence: CASSSGQSYSPLHF. In nucleotides, the CDR3 is TGTGCCAGCAGCTCGGGACAGTCCTATTCACCCCTCCACTTT.

This clone was detected once. The rearrangement joins TRBV9 to TRBJ1-1, with no clear D. This CDR3 comprises 15 residues. Trimming removed 3 bases from V and 2 bases from J, with 14 bases in between. CDR1 is SGDLS, CDR2 YYNGEE, per germline. CDR3 nucleotide sequence: TGTGCCAGCAGCGCCCTCGGGGAAGGAAACACTGAAGCTTTCTTT. Translated: CASSALGEGNTEAFF.

This chain links TRBV5-1 with TRBJ1-1; 7 bases are shared with TRBD1. V was pared by 0 bases and J by 2 bases, with 7 bases of the junction left unmatched. Per germline, CDR1 SGHRS and CDR2 YFSETQ. There are 16 residues in the CDR3. CDR3 in DNA: TGCGCCAGCAGCTTGGGGGGACAGCTTCTAAACACTGAAGCTTTCTTT. It translates to CASSLGGQLLNTEAFF.

The chain joins TRBV12-3 or TRBV12-4 to TRBJ1-1; no clear D. The germline V and J ends were trimmed by 5 bases and 4 bases, with 5 bases remaining between them. The CDR3 runs to 11 residues. CDR3 amino acids: CASSRSTEAFF. The CDR3 DNA reads as TGTGCCAGCAGTAGGAGCACTGAAGCTTTCTTT.

The V gene is TRBV27, the J gene TRBJ2-5, with 10 bases matching TRBD2. Trimming cost V 6 bases and J 7 bases; bases outside gene matches: 5. The CDR3 totals 13 residues. Per germline, CDR1 MNHEY and CDR2 SMNVEV (reference sequence). This chain's CDR3 is CASRSGGAGTQYF. In DNA form, the CDR3 reads TGTGCCAGCAGGAGCGGGGGGGCGGGGACCCAGTACTTC.

The chain combines TRBV9 with TRBJ2-7, with 7 bases lining up with TRBD1. Germline trimming cut 4 bases from V and 8 bases from J; bases unmatched to any gene: 15. Germline CDR1 reads SGDLS; CDR2 reads YYNGEE. The CDR3 extends over 15 amino acids. DNA of the CDR3: TGTGCCAGCAGCATCGGGACAGACCCCGGCGGAAAGCAGTACTTC. Protein product: CASSIGTDPGGKQYF. Together with reference TRBV9 and TRBJ2-7, the CDR3 gives the full variable domain: DSGVTQTPKHLITATGQRVTLRCSPRSGDLSVYWYQQSLDQGLQFLIQYYNGEERAKGNILERFSAQQFPDLHSELNLSSLELGDSALYFCASSIGTDPGGKQYFGPGTRLTVT.

The rearrangement uses TRBV5-8 and TRBJ2-5; 12 bases are a match to TRBD1. Germline values: CDR1 SGHTS, CDR2 YDEGEE. With 4 bases clipped from V and 5 bases from J, the junction kept 12 bases outside the gene matches. This CDR3 comprises 17 residues. The CDR3 is CASSPGTGGSVRETQYF. DNA for the CDR3: TGTGCCAGCAGCCCCGGGACAGGGGGCTCGGTTAGGGAGACCCAGTACTTC.

The rearrangement joins TRBV28 to TRBJ2-7; TRBD1 matches at 8 bases. The CDR3 totals 16 residues. Germline-derived CDR1 and CDR2 are MDHEN and SYDVKM. With 4 bases clipped from V and 3 bases from J, the junction kept 11 bases outside the gene matches. CDR3: CASSSIMTGVGYEQYF. The CDR3 DNA reads TGTGCCAGCAGTTCCATAATGACAGGGGTTGGCTACGAGCAGTACTTC.